Listed below are T cell receptor beta chains from one sample, sequenced in a study of blood T cells in healthy people across ages. TCRdb independently ran MiXCR on the 5' RACE reads; one entry per CDR3 protein. Among hundreds of thousands of distinct CDR3 sequences listed, 56% were seen once. Specimen: blood. The receptors here all came from a middle-aged man in good health. The CDR3 runs from the conserved cysteine through the conserved F or W. Each record gives: CDR3 protein, CDR3 DNA, clone size, J gene, V gene, D gene. D genes are given only for firm matches. Clone size is given for some rows only: seen once, a few or many times, or a class if the clone is expanded.

CASSGVFSYNEQFF,TGTGCCAGCAGTGGGGTATTTAGCTACAATGAGCAGTTCTTC,NA,TRBJ2-1,TRBV2,NA
CASSLGPASYGYTF,TGTGCCAGCAGCTTAGGGCCAGCTTCCTATGGCTACACCTTC,NA,TRBJ1-2,TRBV7-3,NA
CASGSLDRVNYGYTF,TGTGCCAGCGGGAGCTTAGACAGGGTGAACTATGGCTACACCTTC,few,TRBJ1-2,TRBV27,TRBD1
CAWSVTGRHGQPQHF,TGTGCCTGGAGTGTAACAGGGCGGCACGGTCAGCCCCAGCATTTT,NA,TRBJ1-5,TRBV30,NA
CASSLTGRGDTEAFF,TGTGCCAGCAGCTTAACGGGGCGAGGGGACACTGAAGCTTTCTTT,few,TRBJ1-1,TRBV7-3,NA
CASSLPGLASGEQFF,TGTGCCAGCAGCCTGCCGGGACTAGCCAGCGGTGAGCAGTTCTTC,NA,TRBJ2-1,TRBV3-1,TRBD2
CSAKGTELADEQYF,TGCAGTGCCAAGGGAACCGAGCTAGCTGACGAGCAGTACTTC,NA,TRBJ2-7,TRBV20-1,NA
CSGGFEGYEQYF,TGCAGCGGGGGGTTCGAGGGCTACGAGCAGTACTTC,once,TRBJ2-7,TRBV29-1,NA
CASSFTGGDYNEQFF,TGTGCCAGCAGCTTCACAGGGGGCGACTACAATGAGCAGTTCTTC,NA,TRBJ2-1,TRBV12-3/TRBV12-4,TRBD1
CASNIQGAGGYTF,TGTGCCAGCAATATACAGGGGGCTGGAGGCTACACCTTC,NA,TRBJ1-2,TRBV28,TRBD1
CASRLQGQGEQYF,TGTGCCAGCAGATTACAGGGGCAGGGCGAGCAGTACTTC,NA,TRBJ2-7,TRBV25-1,TRBD1
CSAPPTGAPQYQNTEAFF,TGCAGTGCCCCCCCGACAGGGGCGCCACAGTACCAGAACACTGAAGCTTTCTTT,NA,TRBJ1-1,TRBV20-1,TRBD1
CASSSGFVDRSKNIQYF,TGTGCCAGCAGCTCCGGCTTCGTGGATAGGAGCAAAAACATTCAGTACTTC,NA,TRBJ2-4,TRBV5-6,NA
CASSLVGSGSSYNEQFF,TGTGCCAGCAGCTTAGTTGGTAGCGGAAGCTCCTACAATGAGCAGTTCTTC,NA,TRBJ2-1,TRBV7-6,NA
CASSQGGTATYEQYF,TGTGCCAGCAGCCAGGGGGGGACGGCCACCTACGAGCAGTACTTC,NA,TRBJ2-7,TRBV2,NA
CASSLFQGLAGGNEQFF,TGTGCCAGCAGTTTATTCCAAGGACTAGCGGGGGGTAATGAGCAGTTCTTC,few,TRBJ2-1,TRBV28,TRBD2
CASSFPSGGENNEQFF,TGCGCCAGCAGCTTCCCTTCCGGGGGGGAGAACAATGAGCAGTTCTTC,NA,TRBJ2-1,TRBV5-1,TRBD2
CASSQVVAGVHGYTF,TGTGCCAGCAGCCAGGTCGTGGCAGGGGTCCATGGCTACACCTTC,NA,TRBJ1-2,TRBV7-9,NA
CASSFRGGGNEQFF,TGTGCCAGCAGCTTTAGGGGGGGAGGGAATGAGCAGTTCTTC,NA,TRBJ2-1,TRBV7-8,NA
CSASQGDQPQHF,TGCAGTGCTAGTCAGGGGGATCAGCCCCAGCATTTT,many,TRBJ1-5,TRBV20-1,TRBD1
CASSQLQGGGANVLTF,TGTGCCAGCAGCCAACTACAGGGGGGTGGGGCCAACGTCCTGACTTTC,NA,TRBJ2-6,TRBV3-1,TRBD1
CASSWDLTGEANEQYF,TGCGCCAGCAGCTGGGACCTGACAGGGGAGGCCAATGAGCAGTACTTC,NA,TRBJ2-5,TRBV5-1,TRBD1
CASTALGQLVYGYTF,TGTGCCAGCACCGCCTTGGGACAGTTAGTTTATGGCTACACCTTC,NA,TRBJ1-2,TRBV27,TRBD1
CASLPMDRNQPQHF,TGTGCCAGCCTCCCAATGGACCGCAATCAGCCCCAGCATTTT,NA,TRBJ1-5,TRBV6-2/TRBV6-3,NA
CASVREMSTDTQYF,TGTGCCAGCGTTAGGGAGATGAGCACAGATACGCAGTATTTT,many,TRBJ2-3,TRBV12-3/TRBV12-4,NA
CASSATGQTNYGYTF,TGTGCCAGCAGCGCGACAGGACAAACTAACTATGGCTACACCTTC,NA,TRBJ1-2,TRBV7-8,NA
CATSDSGGGPTDTQYF,TGTGCCACCAGTGATTCAGGGGGAGGACCAACAGATACGCAGTATTTT,NA,TRBJ2-3,TRBV24-1,NA